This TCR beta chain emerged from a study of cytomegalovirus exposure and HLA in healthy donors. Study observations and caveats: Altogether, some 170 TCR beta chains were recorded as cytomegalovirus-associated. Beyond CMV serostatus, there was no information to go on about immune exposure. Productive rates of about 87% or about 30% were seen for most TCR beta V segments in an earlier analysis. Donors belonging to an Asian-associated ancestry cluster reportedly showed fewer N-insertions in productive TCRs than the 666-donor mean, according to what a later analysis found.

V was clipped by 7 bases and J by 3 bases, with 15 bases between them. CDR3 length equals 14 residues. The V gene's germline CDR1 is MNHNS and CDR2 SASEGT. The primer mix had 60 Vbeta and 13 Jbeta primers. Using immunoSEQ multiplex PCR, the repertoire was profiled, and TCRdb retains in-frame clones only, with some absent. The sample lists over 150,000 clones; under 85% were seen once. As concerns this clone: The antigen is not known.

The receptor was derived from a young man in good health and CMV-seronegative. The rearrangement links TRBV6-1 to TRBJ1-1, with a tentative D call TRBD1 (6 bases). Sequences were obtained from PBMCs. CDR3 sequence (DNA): TGTGCCAGCAAGGGGCGGGGGCCGTACACTGAAGCTTTCTTT. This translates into CASKGRGPYTEAFF.